A single sample is the source of the 8 T cell receptor beta chains below, sequenced in a study of shared clonotypes between healthy human individuals. Measured with immunoSEQ multiplex PCR; TCRdb has only the in-frame clones, and not every one. The sample consists of a few million clones, approximately 93% of them appearing once. The sample comprised naive CD4+ T cells from PBMCs. The subset is: CD45RA+ positively selected. The receptors derive from a man younger than 30 in good health. Some clones in this sample may be carry-over from other donors' samples.

This chain uses TRBV5-8 with TRBJ2-2; D not resolved. Trimming pared 3 bases from V and 8 bases from J, leaving 14 bases between. Germline V gives CDR1 SGHTS, CDR2 YDEGEE. The CDR3 is made up of 14 amino acids. CDR3 loop: CASSSGRPTGELFF. CDR3 bases: TGTGCCAGCAGCTCCGGCCGACCCACTGGGGAGCTGTTTTTT.

This sequence joins TRBV4-1 and TRBJ1-3; the D gene is possibly TRBD1 (5 bases). V lost 0 bases, J lost 4 bases, and 13 bases lay in between. Germline CDR1 MGHRA, CDR2 YSYEKL. The CDR3 is 16 residues long. In nucleotides, the CDR3 is TGCGCCAGCAGCCAAGATCCGGCAGGGCCAGGAAACACCATATATTTT. Amino acid sequence: CASSQDPAGPGNTIYF.

The rearrangement uses TRBV30 and TRBJ2-1, with 9 nucleotides matching TRBD2. The CDR3 is 16 amino acids. Unmatched junction bases numbered 14, after V lost 4 bases and J lost 7 bases. Germline V gene sequence: CDR1 GTSNPN, CDR2 SVGIG (reference sequence). DNA for the CDR3: TGTGCCTGGACAAGGACGGTAGCGGGAGTTTCAAATGAGCAGTTCTTC. Its translation: CAWTRTVAGVSNEQFF. Using reference TRBV30 and TRBJ2-1 for the parts outside the CDR3, the full variable domain is SQTIHQWPATLVQPVGSPLSLECTVEGTSNPNLYWYRQAAGRGLQLLFYSVGIGQISSEVPQNLSASRPQDRQFILSSKKLLLSDSGFYLCAWTRTVAGVSNEQFFGPGTRLTVL.

This chain joins TRBV28 and TRBJ2-2; D uncertain. The CDR3 loop spans 13 amino acids. Germline V gene lookup returns CDR1 MDHEN and CDR2 SYDVKM. Trimming shortened V by 2 bases and J by 6 bases, and 7 bases separated the two germline ends. The CDR3 loop reads CASSLQRAGELFF. CDR3 sequence (DNA): TGTGCCAGCAGTTTACAGCGCGCCGGGGAGCTGTTTTTT.

The chain joins TRBV7-9 to TRBJ2-1, with D possibly matching TRBD2 (6 bases). V lost 5 bases to trimming and J lost 3 bases, with 8 bases between them. CDR3 size: 13 residues. Germline-derived CDR1 and CDR2 are SEHNR and FQNEAQ (reference sequence). The CDR3 loop is CASSPTSYNEQFF. The CDR3 bases are TGTGCCAGCAGCCCGACTAGCTACAATGAGCAGTTCTTC. The complete variable domain, with remaining parts taken from reference TRBV7-9 and TRBJ2-1, reads DTGVSQNPRHKITKRGQNVTFRCDPISEHNRLYWYRQTLGQGPEFLTYFQNEAQLEKSRLLSDRFSAERPKGSFSTLEIQRTEQGDSAMYLCASSPTSYNEQFFGPGTRLTVL.

This clone was observed a single time. V and J are TRBV5-1 and TRBJ2-1; D unresolved. CDR1 is SGHRS and CDR2 is YFSETQ in the germline V gene. The CDR3 sequence is 14 residues long. V was shortened by 0 bases and J by 8 bases, with 12 bases between the two germline ends. CDR3 nucleotide sequence: TGCGCCAGCAGCTTGGAGGGCAGGAACTATGAGCAGTTCTTC. Translating gives CASSLEGRNYEQFF.

V and J are TRBV7-9 and TRBJ1-2, with 8 nucleotides matching TRBD1. CDR1 and CDR2 from the germline V gene are SEHNR and FQNEAQ (reference sequence). This CDR3 spans 15 amino acids. V was clipped by 6 bases and J by 4 bases; unmatched bases: 10. CDR3 residues: CASSPTGGVGYGYTF. CDR3 sequence (DNA): TGTGCCAGCAGTCCTACAGGGGGGGTCGGCTATGGCTACACCTTC.

The chain couples TRBV28 to TRBJ2-3; 7 bases are shared with TRBD1. The germline gives CDR1 MDHEN, CDR2 SYDVKM. Losses at the gene ends were 7 bases for V and 5 bases for J; bases not matched to a gene: 9. The CDR3 runs to 14 residues. The CDR3 DNA reads TGTGCCAGCATTAGAACAGGGGCCGGAGATACGCAGTATTTT. This encodes CASIRTGAGDTQYF.